This passage covers 32 T cell receptor beta chains from one sample sequenced in a study of response to subunit inactivated influenza vaccine. TCRdb ran MiXCR on the RT-PCR reads and lists one entry per CDR3 protein. The sample yields about 310,000 distinct CDR3 sequences, roughly 20% seen once. The sequencing here drew on PBMCs from blood, taken about 20 months after vaccination. All receptors come from a man aged 45 to 70 who received an inactivated influenza vaccine.

This clonotype has just a few counts. This rearrangement joins TRBV6-2 or TRBV6-3 to TRBJ1-5; D call uncertain. Germline CDR1 MNHEY, CDR2 SVGEGT. V dropped 2 bases and J dropped 4 bases, with 12 bases sitting between them. The CDR3 spans 15 residues. CDR3: CASSYSRQTNQPQHF. In DNA form, the CDR3 reads TGTGCCAGCAGTTACAGCCGGCAGACTAATCAGCCCCAGCATTTT.

This sequence joins TRBV7-9 and TRBJ1-2, with D unresolved. Trimming shortened V by 2 bases and J by 6 bases, and 13 bases separated the two germline ends. Germline CDR1 reads SEHNR; CDR2 reads FQNEAQ (reference sequence). The CDR3 has 14 amino acids. The CDR3 nucleotides read TGTGCCAGCAGCTTAAATCTCCAGGCGGATGGCTACACCTTC. Translated: CASSLNLQADGYTF.

This clonotype has a handful of counts. V usage is TRBV12-3 or TRBV12-4 and J usage is TRBJ2-5; D gene ambiguous. Trimming stripped 4 bases from V and 4 bases from J, with 7 bases between. The CDR3 runs to 12 residues. CDR3 residues: CASSSARETQYF. CDR3 DNA sequence: TGTGCCAGCAGTTCAGCGCGAGAGACCCAGTACTTC.

This clonotype was counted once. The gene calls are TRBV18 and TRBJ2-6; D unresolved. Germline lookup yields CDR1 KGHSH and CDR2 LQKENI. V lost 2 bases and J 0 bases, leaving 8 bases between the germline ends. The CDR3 consists of 16 residues. CDR3 nucleotides: TGTGCCAGCTCACCAGTGTCCCTCTCTGGGGCCAACGTCCTGACTTTC. Protein product: CASSPVSLSGANVLTF.

V usage is TRBV7-9 and J usage is TRBJ1-1, with 7 bases matching TRBD1. V dropped 4 bases and J dropped 4; count of bases not matched to a gene: 9. The germline V gene has CDR1 SEHNR and CDR2 FQNEAQ (reference sequence). This CDR3 contains 15 residues. As DNA, the CDR3 is TGTGCCAGCAGCTACAACAGGGGATTAGGCACTGAAGCTTTCTTT. Translation gives CASSYNRGLGTEAFF. Filled out from reference TRBV7-9 and TRBJ1-1, the complete variable domain reads DTGVSQNPRHKITKRGQNVTFRCDPISEHNRLYWYRQTLGQGPEFLTYFQNEAQLEKSRLLSDRFSAERPKGSFSTLEIQRTEQGDSAMYLCASSYNRGLGTEAFFGQGTRLTVV.

This clonotype has just a few counts. V is TRBV2 and J is TRBJ2-3; TRBD1 agrees at 7 bases. Germline CDR1 is SNHLY and CDR2 is FYNNEI. The CDR3 totals 16 residues. V trimming: 4 bases; J trimming: 3 bases; junction bases outside the gene matches: 10. The CDR3 protein is CASSVPGQYFTDTQYF. In nucleotides, the CDR3 is TGTGCCAGCAGTGTACCGGGACAGTATTTTACAGATACGCAGTATTTT.

This rearrangement joins TRBV11-1 to TRBJ2-3, with a tentative D call TRBD2 (6 bases). Per the germline V gene, CDR1 is SGHAT and CDR2 is FQDESV (reference sequence). The V end was cut by 1 base, the J end by 3 bases, with 14 bases between. There are 16 residues in the CDR3. CDR3 in amino acids: CASSLGRASVTDTQYF. CDR3 coding DNA: TGTGCCAGCAGCTTAGGGAGGGCCAGCGTTACAGATACGCAGTATTTT. The variable domain in full, completed from reference TRBV11-1 and TRBJ2-3, reads EAEVAQSPRYKITEKSQAVAFWCDPISGHATLYWYRQILGQGPELLVQFQDESVVDDSQLPKDRFSAERLKGVDSTLKIQPAELGDSAMYLCASSLGRASVTDTQYFGPGTRLTVL.

The chain has TRBV15 and TRBJ2-1; TRBD2 aligns across 7 bases. Germline trimming cut 6 bases from V and 7 bases from J; bases unmatched to any gene: 12. The length of the CDR3 is 15 residues. Germline lookup yields CDR1 LNHNV and CDR2 YYDKDF (reference sequence). This CDR3 reads CATRARTGGSNEQFF. DNA for the CDR3: TGTGCCACCAGGGCCAGGACGGGAGGCAGTAATGAGCAGTTCTTC.

The chain uses TRBV7-8 and TRBJ2-7, with D unresolved. Trimming took 3 bases from V and 1 from J, leaving 10 bases between them. Looked up from germline, CDR1 is SGHVS and CDR2 is FQNEAQ. The length of the CDR3 is 14 residues. CDR3 amino acids: CASSFGSASYEQYF. As DNA, the CDR3 is TGTGCCAGCAGCTTTGGTTCGGCTTCCTACGAGCAGTACTTC.

The CDR3 nucleotides are TGCGCCAGCAGCTTGTATCAGTGGGAGGGCCGGTACAATGAGCAGTTCTTC. This codes for CASSLYQWEGRYNEQFF. This rearrangement joins TRBV5-1 to TRBJ2-1; 7 nucleotides agree with TRBD2. V gave up 1 base and J gave up 4 bases; unmatched junction bases: 11. Germline assignment: CDR1 SGHRS and CDR2 YFSETQ. CDR3 length equals 17 residues.

This clonotype was detected a few times. The V gene is TRBV6-5, the J gene TRBJ1-2; D is unclear. This CDR3 contains 13 residues. Germline-derived CDR1 and CDR2 are MNHEY and SVGAGI. V lost 4 bases and J lost 8, with 14 bases in between. In DNA form, the CDR3 reads TGTGCCAGCAGTTTCCGGACCGGCGGCGGCTACACCTTC. Protein sequence: CASSFRTGGGYTF.

The chain uses TRBV5-1 and TRBJ1-6, with D tentatively TRBD1 (5 bases). The CDR3 contains 15 residues. Trimming shortened V by 4 bases and J by 7 bases, and 15 bases separated the two germline ends. CDR1 is SGHRS and CDR2 is YFSETQ in the germline V gene. CDR3 amino acids: CASSQGTRGNSPLHF. CDR3 coding DNA: TGCGCCAGCAGCCAGGGAACCCGAGGGAATTCACCCCTCCACTTT.

This clonotype was seen ten or more times. The J gene is TRBJ1-1, the V gene TRBV12-5; 8 bases fit TRBD1. Trimming removed 2 bases from V and 1 base from J; junction bases left unmatched: 0. CDR3 length: 14 amino acids. CDR1 LGHNT and CDR2 FRNRAP come from the germline V gene. CDR3 protein: CASGLTGGNTEAFF. In DNA form, the CDR3 reads TGTGCTAGTGGTTTGACAGGGGGGAACACTGAAGCTTTCTTT. Combining the CDR3 with reference TRBV12-5 and TRBJ1-1 gives the whole variable domain DARVTQTPRHKVTEMGQEVTMRCQPILGHNTVFWYRQTMMQGLELLAYFRNRAPLDDSGMPKDRFSAEMPDATLATLKIQPSEPRDSAVYFCASGLTGGNTEAFFGQGTRLTVV.

This clonotype was found a few times. V is TRBV7-2 and J is TRBJ1-2; D not certain. CDR1 is SGHTA and CDR2 is FQGNSA in the germline V gene. This CDR3 region has 12 residues. V was pared by 3 bases and J by 4 bases, with 6 bases between. CDR3: CASSFRTYGYTF. In DNA form, the CDR3 reads TGTGCCAGCAGCTTCCGGACCTATGGCTACACCTTC.

This clonotype occurred a few times. J is TRBJ2-5 and V is TRBV13, with a tentative D call TRBD1 (6 bases). There are 15 residues in the CDR3. Trimming removed 5 bases at V and 5 bases at J, with 18 bases between. CDR1 and CDR2 from the germline V gene are PRHDT and FYEKMQ (reference sequence). DNA for the CDR3: TGTGCCAGCAGCCACGGGACACTTGGACACGAGACCCAGTACTTC. Its protein is CASSHGTLGHETQYF.

The genes are TRBV6-4 and TRBJ2-2; a weak D match, TRBD2 (5 bases). This CDR3 has 14 residues. V was shortened by 3 bases and J by 5 bases, with 10 bases between the two germline ends. Germline V gene data show CDR1 as MRHNA and CDR2 as SNTAGT. The CDR3 protein is CASSEQRGTGELFF. CDR3 sequence (DNA): TGTGCCAGCAGTGAACAAAGAGGGACCGGGGAGCTGTTTTTT.

This clonotype was observed a handful of times. This chain links TRBV9 with TRBJ1-1, with 9 nucleotides matching TRBD1. The CDR3 extends over 15 amino acids. Losses at the gene ends were 4 bases for V and 6 bases for J; bases not matched to a gene: 10. The germline V gene encodes CDR1 SGDLS and CDR2 YYNGEE. The DNA of the CDR3 is TGTGCCAGCAGCCCAACGGGACAGGGAGGGGCTGAAGCTTTCTTT. This codes for CASSPTGQGGAEAFF.

This clonotype was detected only once. The chain recombines TRBV11-2 with TRBJ2-2, with a tentative D call TRBD1 (5 bases). Germline CDR1 reads SGHAT; CDR2 reads FQNNGV. The V end was cut by 1 base, the J end by 0 bases, with 6 bases between. The CDR3 sequence is 15 residues long. The CDR3 is CASSLGQSNTGELFF. The CDR3 DNA follows: TGTGCCAGCAGCTTAGGACAGTCGAACACCGGGGAGCTGTTTTTT.

This clonotype was picked up a small number of times. The chain joins TRBV6-1 to TRBJ1-1; possible D gene TRBD1, 6 bases. The V and J ends lost 7 bases and 1 base respectively, with 10 bases between them. Germline loops: CDR1 MNHNS, CDR2 SASEGT. There are 13 residues in the CDR3. The CDR3 here is CASTLGQNTEAFF. In DNA form, the CDR3 reads TGTGCCAGCACTCTGGGACAGAACACTGAAGCTTTCTTT.

The chain employs TRBV25-1 and TRBJ2-5, with 9 bases fitting TRBD1. Germline V gene sequence: CDR1 MGHDK, CDR2 SYGVNS. The trim removed 1 base at V and 6 bases at J, leaving 12 bases unmatched. This CDR3 has 17 amino acids. This chain's CDR3 is CASSESIGQGLKQTQYF. CDR3 DNA sequence: TGTGCCAGCAGTGAATCTATAGGACAGGGGTTAAAACAGACCCAGTACTTC. The variable domain in full, with the rest retrieved from reference TRBV25-1 and TRBJ2-5, is EADIYQTPRYLVIGTGKKITLECSQTMGHDKMYWYQQDPGMELHLIHYSYGVNSTEKGDLSSESTVSRIRTEHFPLTLESARPSHTSQYLCASSESIGQGLKQTQYFGPGTRLLVL.

The chain joins TRBV6-2 or TRBV6-3 to TRBJ2-3, with D perhaps matching TRBD2 (5 bases). The CDR3 runs to 17 residues. V dropped 2 bases and J dropped 2 bases, with 17 bases sitting between them. Germline CDR1 and CDR2: MNHEY and SVGEGT. The chain's CDR3 is CASSYLDRGRPTDTQYF. DNA for the CDR3: TGTGCCAGCAGTTACCTGGACCGGGGAAGGCCCACAGATACGCAGTATTTT.

The chain uses TRBV20-1 and TRBJ1-1; D unclear. Germline assignment: CDR1 DFQATT and CDR2 SNEGSKA (reference sequence). There are 13 residues in the CDR3. The V and J ends lost 1 base and 1 base respectively, with 7 bases between them. The CDR3 loop reads CSARGSGNTEAFF. In DNA, the CDR3 is TGCAGTGCTAGAGGGTCGGGGAACACTGAAGCTTTCTTT.

The sample holds many counts of this clonotype. The CDR3 protein is CSVKVLHTEAFF. The CDR3 nucleotides read TGCAGCGTAAAGGTCTTACACACTGAAGCTTTCTTT. V and J are TRBV29-1 and TRBJ1-1; no firm D call. The V and J ends lost 6 bases and 3 bases respectively, with 11 bases between them. The CDR3 extends over 12 amino acids. Germline-derived CDR1 and CDR2 are SQVTM and ANQGSEA.

A few counts support this clonotype. The gene calls are TRBV3-1 and TRBJ2-7; D is perhaps TRBD1 (7 bases). V shed 4 bases and J shed 5 bases, with 15 bases lying between them. The CDR3 is 14 residues long. CDR1 and CDR2 from the germline V gene are LGHDT and YNNKEL (reference sequence). The CDR3 sequence: CASSPYRGLDEQYF. The CDR3 coding sequence is TGTGCCAGCAGCCCTTACAGGGGACTGGACGAGCAGTACTTC.

V and J are TRBV4-3 and TRBJ2-7; 8 nucleotides line up with TRBD2. The CDR3 is 15 residues long. Germline-derived CDR1 and CDR2 are LGHNA and YSLEER. Germline trimming cut 0 bases from V and 4 bases from J; bases unmatched to any gene: 5. CDR3 residues: CASSQDTGLGYEQYF. The DNA for the CDR3 is TGCGCCAGCAGCCAAGATACGGGACTAGGATACGAGCAGTACTTC.

This clonotype was seen a few times. This chain links TRBV12-3 or TRBV12-4 with TRBJ1-1; D uncertain. This CDR3 has 12 amino acids. Deletions cut 4 bases from V and 8 bases from J, with 11 bases between. The CDR3 region is CASSYSLGEAFF. CDR3 nucleotide sequence: TGTGCCAGCAGTTATAGCCTGGGGGAAGCTTTCTTT.

This rearrangement joins TRBV5-1 to TRBJ1-2; D is unclear. From germline, CDR1 is SGHRS and CDR2 YFSETQ. V dropped 0 bases and J dropped 8 bases, with 14 bases sitting between them. This CDR3 comprises 14 residues. CDR3 in amino acids: CASSLDFGLGGYTF. CDR3 nucleotide sequence: TGCGCCAGCAGCTTGGATTTTGGCCTTGGAGGCTACACCTTC.

This clonotype was seen more than once but under ten times. The chain joins TRBV7-9 to TRBJ1-2; perhaps TRBD1 as D (5 bases). Germline values: CDR1 SEHNR, CDR2 FQNEAQ (reference sequence). Trimming took 5 bases from V and 5 from J, leaving 18 bases between them. CDR3 length: 15 amino acids. The CDR3: CASSQDSRFGYGYTF. DNA for the CDR3: TGTGCCAGCAGCCAAGACAGTCGATTCGGATATGGCTACACCTTC.

This chain connects TRBV20-1 to TRBJ2-5; possible D gene TRBD1, 5 bases. The CDR3 loop spans 14 amino acids. V lost 0 bases and J lost 5, with 13 bases in between. CDR1 DFQATT and CDR2 SNEGSKA come from the germline V gene (reference sequence). CDR3 region: CSARDLQGIETQYF. CDR3 nucleotide sequence: TGCAGTGCTAGAGATCTTCAGGGAATTGAGACCCAGTACTTC.

The CDR3 DNA reads as TGTGCCATCAGTCCGGGACTACCCCCCAGGGCCCAGTACTTC. Translation: CAISPGLPPRAQYF. The chain combines TRBV10-3 with TRBJ2-5; the match to TRBD2 covers 7 bases. J gave up 9 bases and V 5 bases, and 12 bases lay outside the gene matches. Germline V lookup: CDR1 ENHRY, CDR2 SYGVKD. The CDR3 has 14 amino acids.

This clonotype was seen a few times. This chain uses TRBV7-3 with TRBJ2-3, with 7 nucleotides matching TRBD2. This CDR3 region has 15 residues. Germline V gene sequence: CDR1 SGHTA, CDR2 FQGTGA. J gave up 0 bases and V 1 base, and 1 base lay outside the gene matches. The CDR3 region has the DNA TGTGCCAGCAGCTTAATGGGACTAAGCACAGATACGCAGTATTTT. Protein: CASSLMGLSTDTQYF.

This clonotype was detected many times. The V and J genes are TRBV20-1 and TRBJ1-4; D might be TRBD1 (6 bases). V was cut by 8 bases and J by 7 bases, with 14 bases left in between. This CDR3 has 12 residues. The germline CDR1 and CDR2 sequences are DFQATT and SNEGSKA (reference sequence). CDR3 sequence reads: CSNRGAGEKLFF. CDR3 DNA: TGCAGTAACCGGGGGGCCGGTGAAAAACTGTTTTTT.